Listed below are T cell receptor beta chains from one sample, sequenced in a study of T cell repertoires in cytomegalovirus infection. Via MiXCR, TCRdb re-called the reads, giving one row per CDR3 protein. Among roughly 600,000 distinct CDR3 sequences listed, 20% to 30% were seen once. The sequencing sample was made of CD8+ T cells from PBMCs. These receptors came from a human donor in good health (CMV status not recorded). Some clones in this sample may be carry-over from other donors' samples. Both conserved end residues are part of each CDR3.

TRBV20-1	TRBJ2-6	CSARGTNSGANVLTF
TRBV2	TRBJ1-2	CASSGILGTNYGYTF
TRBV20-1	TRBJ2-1	CSAPIPGQGANEQFF
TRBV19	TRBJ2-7	CASSIAASITYEQYF
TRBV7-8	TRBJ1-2	CASSLAGREWYGYTF
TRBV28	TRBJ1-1	CASSLEGLRGTEAFF
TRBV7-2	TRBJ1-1	CASSLARQSEAFF
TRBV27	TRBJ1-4	CASSLSDGSNEKLFF
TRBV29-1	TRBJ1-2	CSVEGRGDGSNYGYTF
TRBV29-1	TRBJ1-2	CSVGLDRRYGYTF
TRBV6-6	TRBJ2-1	CATGFVWDREDEQFF
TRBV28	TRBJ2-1	CASSLATSGGPTYNEQFF
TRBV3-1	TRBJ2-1	CASSQEIRRAYNEQFF
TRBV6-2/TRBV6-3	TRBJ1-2	CASERTENYGYTF
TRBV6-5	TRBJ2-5	CASSYNGEETQYF
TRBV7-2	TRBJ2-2	CASSRDLRTGELFF
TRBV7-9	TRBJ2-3	CASSLQGESTHTDTQYF
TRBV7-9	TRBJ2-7	CASSLVKGDSTSYEQYF
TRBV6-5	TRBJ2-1	CASSKLADEQFF
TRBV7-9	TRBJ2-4	CASSLPETGGDGLAKNIQYF
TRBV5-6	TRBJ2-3	CASSWGTASYTQYF
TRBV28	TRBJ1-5	CASRPVRRTGGSNQPQHF
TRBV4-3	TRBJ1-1	CASSQPRLGQGDTEAFF
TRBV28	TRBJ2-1	CASTGQGNNEQFF
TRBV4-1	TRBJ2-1	CASSQEGTGGEGEQFF
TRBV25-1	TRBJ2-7	CASSDLEDTSYEQYF
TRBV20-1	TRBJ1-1	CSAGDMTHTEAFF
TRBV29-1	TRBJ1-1	CSVPDPDSAVGTEAFF
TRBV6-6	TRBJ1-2	CASSNRDRLNYGYTF
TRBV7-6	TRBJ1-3	CASSLPPEGDTGNTIYF
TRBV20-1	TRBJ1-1	CSARDKMNTEAFF
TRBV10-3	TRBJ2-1	CAISESEVFSYNEQFF
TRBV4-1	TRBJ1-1	CASSHLQGVGEAFF